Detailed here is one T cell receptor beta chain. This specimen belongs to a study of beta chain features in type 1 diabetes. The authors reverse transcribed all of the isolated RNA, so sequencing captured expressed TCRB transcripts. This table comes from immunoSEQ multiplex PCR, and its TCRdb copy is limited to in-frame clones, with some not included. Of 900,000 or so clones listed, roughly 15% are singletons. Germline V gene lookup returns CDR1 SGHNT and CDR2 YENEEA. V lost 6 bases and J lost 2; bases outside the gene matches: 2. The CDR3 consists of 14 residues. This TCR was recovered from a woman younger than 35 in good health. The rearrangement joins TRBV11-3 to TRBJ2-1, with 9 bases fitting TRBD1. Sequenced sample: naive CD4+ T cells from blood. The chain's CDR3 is CASSTGGAYNEQFF. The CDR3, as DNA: TGTGCCAGCAGTACAGGGGGCGCCTACAATGAGCAGTTCTTC.